The sequence of this T cell receptor beta chain was determined in a study of identical twins. Remarks on this clonotype: Its specificity is not known.

TCRdb fed the 5' RACE reads into MiXCR, producing one record per CDR3 protein. The sample lists around 650,000 distinct CDR3 sequences, under 8.5% seen once, with roughly 1.6% in the top ten. Whole-study findings and limits: The authors drew conclusions from cross-sectional statistical analysis rather than following the same donors. Cord blood beta clonotypes present at high abundance carried fewer insertions; no such pattern appeared in memory repertoires. Twins' surplus sharing was weaker for beta out-of-frame sequences.

Deletions cut 4 bases from V and 7 bases from J, with 10 bases between. CDR3 length equals 12 residues. Germline V gene data show CDR1 as SNHLY and CDR2 as FYNNEI. This sample also appeared in a second study, on yellow fever vaccine responses in identical twins. That paper states: Twins reportedly appeared to share part of their vaccine T cell response while keeping part individual.

The sequence derives from a woman aged 18-30 years in good health. V gene TRBV2 combines with J gene TRBJ1-2; D is uncertain. Input material: PBMCs. In DNA form, the CDR3 reads TGTGCCAGCAGTGCGGATGGTCTTGGCTACACCTTC. It translates to CASSADGLGYTF.